This is a list of T cell receptor beta chains from one sample in a study of shared clonotypes between healthy human individuals. Sequencing was performed with immunoSEQ multiplex PCR; in TCRdb, only in-frame clones are kept and a portion is missing. The sample includes about 2.4 million clones, around nine tenths seen only once; the top ten take over 0.12%. Material: naive CD4+ T cells sorted from blood. Receptors were obtained from a young man in good health. Each CDR3 is given with its conserved first and last residue. D genes are given only for firm matches. Expanded clones get a size class; other rows say once, few or many, or leave the size out.

>13|.|TRBV6-1|TRBJ1-1|.
CASSESSGSGAFF
TGTGCCAGCAGTGAAAGCTCCGGCAGTGGAGCTTTCTTT
>15|TRBD2|TRBV29-1|TRBJ2-1|.
CSVGPGLAKYNEQFF
TGCAGCGTGGGACCGGGACTAGCGAAGTACAATGAGCAGTTCTTC
>14|.|TRBV19|TRBJ1-5|.
CASSTGPRLGPQHF
TGTGCCAGTAGCACTGGACCCCGGCTTGGGCCCCAGCATTTT
>14|.|TRBV27|TRBJ1-1|.
CASHDSASNTEAFF
TGTGCCAGCCACGACTCCGCTTCGAACACTGAAGCTTTCTTT
>14|TRBD1|TRBV25-1|TRBJ2-5|.
CASRTQGAGETQYF
TGTGCCAGCAGAACCCAGGGGGCGGGAGAGACCCAGTACTTC
>15|.|TRBV7-2|TRBJ1-3|.
CASSPGFFPGNTIYF
TGTGCCAGCAGTCCAGGGTTTTTTCCTGGAAACACCATATATTTT
>15|TRBD2|TRBV5-4|TRBJ2-5|.
CASSPTSGFQETQYF
TGTGCCAGCAGCCCGACTAGCGGCTTTCAAGAGACCCAGTACTTC
>13|.|TRBV4-1|TRBJ1-4|.
CASSPTHLEKLFF
TGCGCCAGCAGCCCAACGCACTTAGAAAAACTGTTTTTT
>14|.|TRBV9|TRBJ2-2|.
CASSPLGVAGELFF
TGTGCCAGCAGCCCACTCGGGGTAGCCGGGGAGCTGTTTTTT
>14|TRBD2|TRBV6-1|TRBJ2-1|.
CAISTSAVYNEQFF
TGTGCCATCAGCACTAGCGCTGTTTACAATGAGCAGTTCTTC
>15|.|TRBV7-9|TRBJ1-2|once
CASSLDGGPFYGYTF
TGTGCCAGCAGCCTCGATGGGGGCCCCTTCTATGGCTACACCTTC
>16|TRBD2|TRBV7-2|TRBJ2-5|.
CASSFDGLVARETQYF
TGTGCCAGCAGCTTCGATGGACTAGTCGCCAGAGAGACCCAGTACTTC
>16|.|TRBV19|TRBJ1-3|.
CASSSGTIGSGNTIYF
TGTGCCAGTAGTTCCGGGACCATCGGCTCTGGAAACACCATATATTTT
>15|.|TRBV28|TRBJ2-5|once
CASSFRQAAQETQYF
TGTGCCAGCAGTTTTAGGCAGGCGGCCCAAGAGACCCAGTACTTC
>15|.|TRBV7-2|TRBJ2-6|.
CASSLGFSGANVLTF
TGTGCCAGCAGCTTAGGATTCTCTGGGGCCAACGTCCTGACTTTC
>16|TRBD1|TRBV9|TRBJ1-5|.
CASSPGTGEGNQPQHF
TGTGCCAGCAGCCCAGGGACAGGGGAGGGCAATCAGCCCCAGCATTTT
>14|.|TRBV6-5|TRBJ1-4|.
CASRRGVTNEKLFF
TGTGCCAGCAGGCGGGGGGTAACTAATGAAAAACTGTTTTTT
>14|.|TRBV11-2|TRBJ1-1|few
CASSFGVLNTEAFF
TGTGCCAGCAGCTTCGGTGTGCTGAACACTGAAGCTTTCTTT
>15|.|TRBV5-1|TRBJ2-7|.
CASSLVTPRGHEQYF
TGCGCCAGCAGCTTGGTCACCCCCAGGGGACACGAGCAGTACTTC
>15|.|TRBV4-1|TRBJ2-7|.
CASSQEALLSYEQYF
TGCGCCAGCAGCCAAGAAGCACTCCTCTCCTACGAGCAGTACTTC
>17|TRBD2|TRBV7-2|TRBJ2-5|.
CASSQTGTSGSQETQYF
TGTGCCAGCAGCCAAACCGGGACTAGCGGGTCCCAAGAGACCCAGTACTTC
>14|.|TRBV30|TRBJ1-3|.
CAWSVMAAGNTIYF
TGTGCCTGGAGTGTAATGGCTGCTGGAAACACCATATATTTT
>15|.|TRBV19|TRBJ2-6|.
CASSIGLAGANVLTF
TGTGCCAGTAGTATCGGGCTTGCTGGGGCCAACGTCCTGACTTTC